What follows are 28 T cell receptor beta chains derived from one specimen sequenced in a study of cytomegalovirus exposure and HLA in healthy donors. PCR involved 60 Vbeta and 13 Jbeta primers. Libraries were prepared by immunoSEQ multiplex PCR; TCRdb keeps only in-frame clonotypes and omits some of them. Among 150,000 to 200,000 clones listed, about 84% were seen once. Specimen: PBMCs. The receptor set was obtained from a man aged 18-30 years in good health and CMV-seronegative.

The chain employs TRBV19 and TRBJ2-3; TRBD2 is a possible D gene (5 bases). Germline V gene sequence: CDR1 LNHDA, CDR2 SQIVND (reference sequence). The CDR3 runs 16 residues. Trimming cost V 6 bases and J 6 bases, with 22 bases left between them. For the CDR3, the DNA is TGTGCCAGTAGCCTAAATATAGGAGGTGGATCGGATACGCAGTATTTT. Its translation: CASSLNIGGGSDTQYF.

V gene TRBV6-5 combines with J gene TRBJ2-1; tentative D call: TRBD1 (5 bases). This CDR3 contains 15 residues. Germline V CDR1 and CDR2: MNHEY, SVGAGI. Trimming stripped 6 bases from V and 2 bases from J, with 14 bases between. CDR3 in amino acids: CASRTLTVTYNEQFF. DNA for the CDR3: TGTGCCAGCAGGACCCTGACAGTTACCTACAATGAGCAGTTCTTC.

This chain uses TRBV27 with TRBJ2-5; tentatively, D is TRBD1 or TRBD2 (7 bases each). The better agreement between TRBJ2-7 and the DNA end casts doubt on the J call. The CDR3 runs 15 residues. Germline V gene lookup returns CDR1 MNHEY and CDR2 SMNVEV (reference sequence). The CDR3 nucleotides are TGTGCCAGCAGTTTAGGGAGGGCAGGGGGCTACGAGCAGTACTTC. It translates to CASSLGRAGGYEQYF.

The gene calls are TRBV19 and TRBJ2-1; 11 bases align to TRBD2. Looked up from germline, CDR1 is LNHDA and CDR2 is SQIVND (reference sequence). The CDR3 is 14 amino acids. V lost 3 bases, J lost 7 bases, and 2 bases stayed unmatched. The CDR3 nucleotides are TGTGCCAGTAGTATCCTAGCGGGAGGTAATGAGCAGTTCTTC. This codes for CASSILAGGNEQFF.

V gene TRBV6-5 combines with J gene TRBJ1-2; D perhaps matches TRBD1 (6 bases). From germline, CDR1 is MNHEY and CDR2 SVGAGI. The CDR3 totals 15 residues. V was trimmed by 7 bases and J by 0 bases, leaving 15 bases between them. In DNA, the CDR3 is TGTGCCAGCACCAAAGGGGGACCTGCTAACTATGGCTACACCTTC. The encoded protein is CASTKGGPANYGYTF.

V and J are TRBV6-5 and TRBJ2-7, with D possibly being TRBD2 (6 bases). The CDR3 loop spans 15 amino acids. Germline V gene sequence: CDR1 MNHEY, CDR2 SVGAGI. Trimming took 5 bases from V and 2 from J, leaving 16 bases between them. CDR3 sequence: CASSTGLSGPYEQYF. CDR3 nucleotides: TGTGCCAGCAGTACAGGACTATCCGGCCCCTACGAGCAGTACTTC.

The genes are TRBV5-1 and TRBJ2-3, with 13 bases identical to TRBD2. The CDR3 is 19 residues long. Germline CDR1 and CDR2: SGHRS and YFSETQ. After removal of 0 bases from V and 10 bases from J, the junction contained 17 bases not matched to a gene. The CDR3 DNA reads TGCGCCAGCAGCTTGGGGAGCCCGGGACTAGCGGGATCTGTTGGCGCGCAGTATTTT. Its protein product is CASSLGSPGLAGSVGAQYF. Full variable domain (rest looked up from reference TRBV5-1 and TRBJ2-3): KAGVTQTPRYLIKTRGQQVTLSCSPISGHRSVSWYQQTPGQGLQFLFEYFSETQRNKGNFPGRFSGRQFSNSRSEMNVSTLELGDSALYLCASSLGSPGLAGSVGAQYFGPGTRLTVL.

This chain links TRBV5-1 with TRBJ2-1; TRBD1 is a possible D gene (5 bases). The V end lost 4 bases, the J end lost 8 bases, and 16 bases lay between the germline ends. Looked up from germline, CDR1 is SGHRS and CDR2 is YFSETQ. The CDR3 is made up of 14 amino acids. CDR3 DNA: TGCGCCAGCAGCCATAAGGACATCCAGGATGAGCAGTTCTTC. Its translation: CASSHKDIQDEQFF.

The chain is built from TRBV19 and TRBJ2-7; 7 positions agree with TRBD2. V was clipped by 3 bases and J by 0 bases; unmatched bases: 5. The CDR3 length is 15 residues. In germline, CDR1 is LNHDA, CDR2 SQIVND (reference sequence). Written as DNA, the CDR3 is TGTGCCAGTAGTATGGCTAGCGGAAACTCCTACGAGCAGTACTTC. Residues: CASSMASGNSYEQYF.

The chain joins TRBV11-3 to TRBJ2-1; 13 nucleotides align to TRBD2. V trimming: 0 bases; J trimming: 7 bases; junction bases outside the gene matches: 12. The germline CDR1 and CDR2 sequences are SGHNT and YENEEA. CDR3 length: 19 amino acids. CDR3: CASSLEWTSGRELENEQFF. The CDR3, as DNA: TGTGCCAGCAGCTTAGAATGGACTAGCGGGAGAGAATTGGAGAATGAGCAGTTCTTC.

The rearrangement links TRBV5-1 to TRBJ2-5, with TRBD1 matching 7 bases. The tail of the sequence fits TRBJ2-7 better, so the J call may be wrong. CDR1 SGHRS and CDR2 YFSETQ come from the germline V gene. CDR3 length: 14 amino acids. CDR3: CASSLSGGAYEQYF. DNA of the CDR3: TGCGCCAGCAGCTTGTCAGGGGGTGCCTACGAGCAGTACTTC.

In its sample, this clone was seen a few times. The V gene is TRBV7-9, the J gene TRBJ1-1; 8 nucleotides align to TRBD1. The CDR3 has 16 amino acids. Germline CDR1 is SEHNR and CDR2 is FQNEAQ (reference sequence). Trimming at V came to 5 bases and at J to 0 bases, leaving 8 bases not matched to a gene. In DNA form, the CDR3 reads TGTGCCAGCAGCGTCGGACAGGGAAGCATGAACACTGAAGCTTTCTTT. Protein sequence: CASSVGQGSMNTEAFF.

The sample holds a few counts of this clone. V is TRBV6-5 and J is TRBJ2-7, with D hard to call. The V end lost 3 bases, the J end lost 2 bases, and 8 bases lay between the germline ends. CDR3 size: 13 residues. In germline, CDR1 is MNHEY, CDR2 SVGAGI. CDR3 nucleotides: TGTGCCAGCAGTTATAGAGTCGCCTACGAGCAGTACTTC. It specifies CASSYRVAYEQYF.

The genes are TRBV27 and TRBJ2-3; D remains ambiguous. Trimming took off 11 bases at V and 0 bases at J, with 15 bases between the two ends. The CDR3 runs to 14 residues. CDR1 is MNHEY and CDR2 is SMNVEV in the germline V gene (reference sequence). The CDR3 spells CAARSSISTDTQYF. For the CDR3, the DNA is TGTGCCGCCCGGAGCAGCATTAGCACAGATACGCAGTATTTT.

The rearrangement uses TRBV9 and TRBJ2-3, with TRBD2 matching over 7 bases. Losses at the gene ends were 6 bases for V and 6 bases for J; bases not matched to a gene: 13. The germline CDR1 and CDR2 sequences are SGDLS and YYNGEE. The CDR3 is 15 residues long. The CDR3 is CASNLGGRVIDTQYF. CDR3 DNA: TGTGCCAGCAACTTAGGCGGGAGAGTTATCGATACGCAGTATTTT.

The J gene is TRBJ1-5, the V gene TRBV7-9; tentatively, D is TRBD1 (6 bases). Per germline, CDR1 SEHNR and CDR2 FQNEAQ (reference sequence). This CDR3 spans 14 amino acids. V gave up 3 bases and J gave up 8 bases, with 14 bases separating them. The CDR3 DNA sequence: TGTGCCAGCAGCTTCACAACAGGGATGGAGCCCCAGCATTTT. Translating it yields CASSFTTGMEPQHF.

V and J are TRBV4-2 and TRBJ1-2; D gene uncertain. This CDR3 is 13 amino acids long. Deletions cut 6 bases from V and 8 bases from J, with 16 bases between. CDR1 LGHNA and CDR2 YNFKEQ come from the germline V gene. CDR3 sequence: CASSAGNGLGYTF. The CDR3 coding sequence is TGTGCCAGCAGTGCGGGGAATGGGTTGGGCTACACCTTC.

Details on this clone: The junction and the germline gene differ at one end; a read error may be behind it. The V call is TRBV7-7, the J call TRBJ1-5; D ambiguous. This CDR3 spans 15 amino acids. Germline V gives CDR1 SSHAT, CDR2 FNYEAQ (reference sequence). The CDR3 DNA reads TGTGCTAGCAGCTTAATGACTCAACGGAATCAGCCCCAGCATTTT. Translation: CASSLMTQRNQPQHF.

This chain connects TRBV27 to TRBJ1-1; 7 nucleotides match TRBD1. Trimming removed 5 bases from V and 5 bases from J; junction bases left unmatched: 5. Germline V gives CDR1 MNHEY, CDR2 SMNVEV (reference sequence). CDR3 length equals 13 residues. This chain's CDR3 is CASSLTGATEAFF. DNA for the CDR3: TGTGCCAGCAGTCTCACAGGGGCTACTGAAGCTTTCTTT.

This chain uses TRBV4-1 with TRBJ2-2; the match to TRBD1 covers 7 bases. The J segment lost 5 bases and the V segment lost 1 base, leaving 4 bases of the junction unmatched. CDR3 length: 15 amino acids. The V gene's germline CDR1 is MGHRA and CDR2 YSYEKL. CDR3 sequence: CASSQGTGYTGELFF. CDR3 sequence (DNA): TGCGCCAGCAGCCAAGGGACAGGCTATACCGGGGAGCTGTTTTTT.

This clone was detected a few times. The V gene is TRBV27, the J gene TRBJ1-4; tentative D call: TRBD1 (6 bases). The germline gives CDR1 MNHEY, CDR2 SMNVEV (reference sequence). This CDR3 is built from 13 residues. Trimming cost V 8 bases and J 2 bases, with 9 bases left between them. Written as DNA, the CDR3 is TGTGCCAGCGGACAGAGGACTAATGAAAAACTGTTTTTT. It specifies CASGQRTNEKLFF.

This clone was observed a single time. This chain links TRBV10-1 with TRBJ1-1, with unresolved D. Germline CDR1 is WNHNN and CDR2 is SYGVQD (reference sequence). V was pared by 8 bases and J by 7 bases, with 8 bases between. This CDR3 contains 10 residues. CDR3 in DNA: TGCGCCAGCGGAGAGGGTGAAGCTTTCTTT. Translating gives CASGEGEAFF.

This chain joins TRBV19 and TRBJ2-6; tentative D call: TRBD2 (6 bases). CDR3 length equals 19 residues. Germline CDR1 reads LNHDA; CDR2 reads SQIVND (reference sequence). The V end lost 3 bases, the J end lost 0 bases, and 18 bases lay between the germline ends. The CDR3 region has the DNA TGTGCCAGTAGTATGAGAGGAGGGCCTAGCCTCTCTGGGGCCAACGTCCTGACTTTC. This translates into CASSMRGGPSLSGANVLTF.

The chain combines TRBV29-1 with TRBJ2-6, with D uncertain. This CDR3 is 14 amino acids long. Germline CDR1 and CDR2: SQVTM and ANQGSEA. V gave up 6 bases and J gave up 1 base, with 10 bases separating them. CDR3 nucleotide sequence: TGCAGCGTAGACTCCGGTTCTGGGGCCAACGTCCTGACTTTC. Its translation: CSVDSGSGANVLTF.

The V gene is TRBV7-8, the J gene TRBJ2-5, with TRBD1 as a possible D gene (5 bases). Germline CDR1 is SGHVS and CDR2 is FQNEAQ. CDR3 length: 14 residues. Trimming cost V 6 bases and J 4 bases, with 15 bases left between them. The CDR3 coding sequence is TGTGCCAGCAGGGGGCGTTTTAACTCAGAGACCCAGTACTTC. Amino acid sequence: CASRGRFNSETQYF. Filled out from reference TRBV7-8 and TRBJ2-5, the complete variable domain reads GAGVSQSPRYKVAKRGQDVALRCDPISGHVSLFWYQQALGQGPEFLTYFQNEAQLDKSGLPSDRFFAERPEGSVSTLKIQRTQQEDSAVYLCASRGRFNSETQYFGPGTRLLVL.

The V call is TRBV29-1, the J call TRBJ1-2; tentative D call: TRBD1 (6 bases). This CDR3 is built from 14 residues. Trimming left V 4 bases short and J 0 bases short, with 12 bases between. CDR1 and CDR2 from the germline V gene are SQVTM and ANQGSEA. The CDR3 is CSVGGGPTNYGYTF. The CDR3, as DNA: TGCAGCGTTGGGGGGGGCCCTACTAACTATGGCTACACCTTC.

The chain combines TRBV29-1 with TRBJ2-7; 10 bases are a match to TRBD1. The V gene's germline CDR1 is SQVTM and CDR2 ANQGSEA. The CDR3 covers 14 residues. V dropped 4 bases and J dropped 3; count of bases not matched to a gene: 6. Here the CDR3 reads CSVVRDRGLYEQYF. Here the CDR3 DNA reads TGCAGCGTTGTGAGGGACAGGGGCCTCTACGAGCAGTACTTC.

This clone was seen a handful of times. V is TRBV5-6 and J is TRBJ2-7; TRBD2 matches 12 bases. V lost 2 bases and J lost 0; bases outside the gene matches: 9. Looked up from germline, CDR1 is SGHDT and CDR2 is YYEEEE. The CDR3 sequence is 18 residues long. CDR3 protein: CASSFGLAGISSSYEQYF. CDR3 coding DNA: TGTGCCAGCAGCTTCGGACTAGCGGGAATAAGTTCCTCCTACGAGCAGTACTTC.